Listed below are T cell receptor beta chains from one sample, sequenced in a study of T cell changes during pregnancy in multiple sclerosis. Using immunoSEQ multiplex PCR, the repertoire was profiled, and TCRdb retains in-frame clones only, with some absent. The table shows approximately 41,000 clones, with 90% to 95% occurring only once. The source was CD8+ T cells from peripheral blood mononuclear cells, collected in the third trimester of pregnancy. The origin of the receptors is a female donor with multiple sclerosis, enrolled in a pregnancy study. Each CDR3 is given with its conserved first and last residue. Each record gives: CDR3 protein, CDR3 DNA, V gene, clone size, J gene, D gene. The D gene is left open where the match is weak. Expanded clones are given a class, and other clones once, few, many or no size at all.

CDR3aa: CASSYTSGGEETQYF
CDR3nt: TGTGCCAGCAGTTACACTTCGGGGGGGGAAGAGACCCAGTACTTC
v_gene: TRBV6-5
abundance: NA
j_gene: TRBJ2-5
d_gene: TRBD2

CDR3aa: CAIGVGGSPPDTQYF
CDR3nt: TGTGCCATCGGCGTCGGCGGGAGCCCCCCAGATACGCAGTATTTT
v_gene: TRBV10-3
abundance: NA
j_gene: TRBJ2-3
d_gene: TRBD2

CDR3aa: CASSLQGANEQYF
CDR3nt: TGTGCCAGCAGCTTACAGGGGGCTAACGAGCAGTACTTC
v_gene: TRBV28
abundance: NA
j_gene: TRBJ2-7
d_gene: TRBD1

CDR3aa: CASSSYSGNANYGYTF
CDR3nt: TGTGCCAGCAGTTCATATTCGGGGAACGCTAACTATGGCTACACCTTC
v_gene: TRBV27
abundance: NA
j_gene: TRBJ1-2
d_gene: NA

CDR3aa: CASTRRQRSGETNEKLFF
CDR3nt: TGTGCCAGCACCCGAAGGCAAAGGAGCGGAGAAACTAATGAAAAACTGTTTTTT
v_gene: TRBV21-1
abundance: NA
j_gene: TRBJ1-4
d_gene: NA

CDR3aa: CASSATDRVFDGFF
CDR3nt: TGTGCCAGCAGCGCTACGGACAGGGTATTCGATGGTTTCTTT
v_gene: TRBV7-9
abundance: NA
j_gene: TRBJ1-1
d_gene: TRBD1

CDR3aa: CASSLLGLAGGYEQYF
CDR3nt: TGTGCCAGCAGTTTATTGGGACTAGCGGGAGGGTACGAGCAGTACTTC
v_gene: TRBV28
abundance: once
j_gene: TRBJ2-7
d_gene: TRBD2

CDR3aa: CASSDSTGNTIYF
CDR3nt: TGTGCCAGCAGTGATTCTACTGGAAACACCATATATTTT
v_gene: TRBV25-1
abundance: NA
j_gene: TRBJ1-3
d_gene: NA

CDR3aa: CASSIRRGETQYF
CDR3nt: TGTGCCAGCAGTATCCGACGGGGGGAGACCCAGTACTTC
v_gene: TRBV6-5
abundance: NA
j_gene: TRBJ2-5
d_gene: NA

CDR3aa: CASSVEGGPYNEQFF
CDR3nt: TGTGCCAGCAGTGTGGAGGGAGGCCCCTACAATGAGCAGTTCTTC
v_gene: TRBV2
abundance: NA
j_gene: TRBJ2-1
d_gene: NA

CDR3aa: CASSLEGGNYGYTF
CDR3nt: TGCGCCAGCAGCTTGGAGGGAGGGAACTATGGCTACACCTTC
v_gene: TRBV5-1
abundance: NA
j_gene: TRBJ1-2
d_gene: NA

CDR3aa: CASSAEQGGYGYTF
CDR3nt: TGTGCCAGCAGCGCTGAACAAGGGGGCTATGGCTACACCTTC
v_gene: TRBV9
abundance: NA
j_gene: TRBJ1-2
d_gene: NA

CDR3aa: CASSVSGAGNEQFF
CDR3nt: TGTGCCAGCAGCGTCAGCGGAGCGGGAAATGAGCAGTTCTTC
v_gene: TRBV9
abundance: NA
j_gene: TRBJ2-1
d_gene: TRBD2

CDR3aa: CATRGQGAGGYTF
CDR3nt: TGTGCCACCCGCGGGCAGGGGGCCGGGGGCTACACCTTC
v_gene: TRBV6-5
abundance: NA
j_gene: TRBJ1-2
d_gene: TRBD1

CDR3aa: CASSLAPDTGELFF
CDR3nt: TGTGCCAGCAGCTTGGCCCCCGACACCGGGGAGCTGTTTTTT
v_gene: TRBV5-5
abundance: NA
j_gene: TRBJ2-2
d_gene: NA

CDR3aa: CASSFGRGNTEAFF
CDR3nt: TGTGCCAGCAGTTTCGGACGGGGGAACACTGAAGCTTTCTTT
v_gene: TRBV27
abundance: NA
j_gene: TRBJ1-1
d_gene: NA

CDR3aa: CASRPAGSSYEQYF
CDR3nt: TGTGCCAGCAGACCAGCGGGAAGCTCCTACGAGCAGTACTTC
v_gene: TRBV27
abundance: NA
j_gene: TRBJ2-7
d_gene: TRBD2

CDR3aa: CAWSRGTLGQYF
CDR3nt: TGTGCCTGGAGTAGAGGGACTCTGGGGCAGTACTTC
v_gene: TRBV30
abundance: once
j_gene: TRBJ2-7
d_gene: NA

CDR3aa: CASSSNRGSNYGYTF
CDR3nt: TGTGCCAGCAGTTCAAACAGGGGCTCAAACTATGGCTACACCTTC
v_gene: TRBV27
abundance: NA
j_gene: TRBJ1-2
d_gene: TRBD1

CDR3aa: CASSPRQGTYEQYF
CDR3nt: TGCGCCAGCAGCCCGAGACAGGGCACCTACGAGCAGTACTTC
v_gene: TRBV5-1
abundance: NA
j_gene: TRBJ2-7
d_gene: TRBD1

CDR3aa: CASSVMTGSLHNEQFF
CDR3nt: TGTGCCAGCAGTGTCATGACAGGGTCCCTACACAATGAGCAGTTCTTC
v_gene: TRBV6-1
abundance: NA
j_gene: TRBJ2-1
d_gene: TRBD1

CDR3aa: CATMAEAPGGLSTGELFF
CDR3nt: TGTGCCACCATGGCTGAGGCGCCGGGAGGGTTGAGCACCGGGGAGCTGTTTTTT
v_gene: TRBV15
abundance: once
j_gene: TRBJ2-2
d_gene: TRBD2

CDR3aa: CASSLGSSGRADEQYF
CDR3nt: TGTGCCAGCAGCTTGGGCTCTAGCGGGAGGGCCGACGAGCAGTACTTC
v_gene: TRBV7-9
abundance: NA
j_gene: TRBJ2-7
d_gene: TRBD2

CDR3aa: CARQEGTDTQYF
CDR3nt: TGTGCCAGACAGGAGGGGACAGATACGCAGTATTTT
v_gene: TRBV7-9
abundance: NA
j_gene: TRBJ2-3
d_gene: NA

CDR3aa: CSAGAPQFF
CDR3nt: TGCAGTGCTGGGGCTCCCCAGTTCTTC
v_gene: TRBV20-1
abundance: NA
j_gene: TRBJ2-1
d_gene: NA

CDR3aa: CASRMKITSGLAGNNEQFF
CDR3nt: TGTGCCAGCAGGATGAAGATTACGTCGGGACTAGCGGGTAACAATGAGCAGTTCTTC
v_gene: TRBV2
abundance: few
j_gene: TRBJ2-1
d_gene: TRBD2

CDR3aa: CASSPPASVENIQYF
CDR3nt: TGTGCCAGCTCACCACCGGCTAGCGTGGAAAACATTCAGTACTTC
v_gene: TRBV18
abundance: NA
j_gene: TRBJ2-4
d_gene: NA

CDR3aa: CASRPKLGEGGMAQFF
CDR3nt: TGTGCCAGCAGGCCTAAGTTGGGGGAGGGCGGGATGGCGCAGTTCTTC
v_gene: TRBV7-2
abundance: once
j_gene: TRBJ2-1
d_gene: TRBD2

CDR3aa: CASSLLATSYNEQFF
CDR3nt: TGTGCCAGCAGCTTATTAGCGACTTCCTACAATGAGCAGTTCTTC
v_gene: TRBV7-9
abundance: NA
j_gene: TRBJ2-1
d_gene: NA

CDR3aa: CARPDARGRLAGGPPTYEQYF
CDR3nt: TGCGCCAGACCCGACGCCCGTGGTCGACTAGCGGGAGGGCCGCCGACCTACGAGCAGTACTTC
v_gene: TRBV5-1
abundance: NA
j_gene: TRBJ2-7
d_gene: TRBD2

CDR3aa: CASSQDIVAEAFF
CDR3nt: TGCGCCAGCAGCCAAGATATTGTCGCTGAAGCTTTCTTT
v_gene: TRBV4-3
abundance: NA
j_gene: TRBJ1-1
d_gene: NA

CDR3aa: CASSLDRGGDTDTQYF
CDR3nt: TGTGCCAGCAGCTTAGATCGGGGAGGGGACACAGATACGCAGTATTTT
v_gene: TRBV11-2
abundance: NA
j_gene: TRBJ2-3
d_gene: TRBD2

CDR3aa: CASRPYSSEKLFF
CDR3nt: TGTGCCAGCAGGCCCTACAGCAGCGAAAAACTGTTTTTT
v_gene: TRBV2
abundance: NA
j_gene: TRBJ1-4
d_gene: NA

CDR3aa: CASQSTSGIDTQYF
CDR3nt: TGTGCCAGCCAATCGACTAGCGGGATAGATACGCAGTATTTT
v_gene: TRBV18
abundance: NA
j_gene: TRBJ2-3
d_gene: TRBD2

CDR3aa: CASSYTGGEAFF
CDR3nt: TGTGCCAGCAGTTACACGGGTGGTGAAGCTTTCTTT
v_gene: TRBV6-5
abundance: NA
j_gene: TRBJ1-1
d_gene: NA

CDR3aa: CASSLPTGALHF
CDR3nt: TGTGCCAGCAGCTTACCGACGGGGGCCCTCCACTTT
v_gene: TRBV5-6
abundance: NA
j_gene: TRBJ1-6
d_gene: NA

CDR3aa: CASRGTGGPTYEQYF
CDR3nt: TGTGCCAGCAGGGGGACAGGGGGCCCCACCTACGAGCAGTACTTC
v_gene: TRBV28
abundance: NA
j_gene: TRBJ2-7
d_gene: TRBD1

CDR3aa: CASRSLAGGSHRSYEQYF
CDR3nt: TGTGCCAGCAGATCTCTAGCGGGAGGGTCTCACCGTTCCTACGAGCAGTACTTC
v_gene: TRBV7-8
abundance: NA
j_gene: TRBJ2-7
d_gene: TRBD2

CDR3aa: CASSRGIDYTEAFF
CDR3nt: TGTGCCAGCAGCCGGGGGATTGATTACACTGAAGCTTTCTTT
v_gene: TRBV7-6
abundance: NA
j_gene: TRBJ1-1
d_gene: NA

CDR3aa: CAISESGQGGLSYEQYF
CDR3nt: TGTGCCATCAGTGAGTCCGGACAGGGGGGCCTCTCCTACGAGCAGTACTTC
v_gene: TRBV10-3
abundance: NA
j_gene: TRBJ2-7
d_gene: TRBD1

CDR3aa: CASSQVAGGSSPLHF
CDR3nt: TGCGCCAGCAGCCAAGTTGCAGGGGGCTCTTCACCCCTCCACTTT
v_gene: TRBV4-1
abundance: NA
j_gene: TRBJ1-6
d_gene: TRBD1

CDR3aa: CASSDLAEPYGELFF
CDR3nt: TGTGCCAGCAGTGACCTGGCGGAGCCGTACGGGGAGCTGTTTTTT
v_gene: TRBV6-4
abundance: NA
j_gene: TRBJ2-2
d_gene: NA

CDR3aa: CASSRGISGANVLTF
CDR3nt: TGTGCCAGCAGCCGGGGGATCTCTGGGGCCAACGTCCTGACTTTC
v_gene: TRBV27
abundance: NA
j_gene: TRBJ2-6
d_gene: NA

CDR3aa: CASIDYPGDGEQFF
CDR3nt: TGTGCCAGCATTGACTATCCGGGGGATGGTGAGCAGTTCTTC
v_gene: TRBV27
abundance: NA
j_gene: TRBJ2-1
d_gene: NA